The rows below give T cell receptor beta chains drawn from one sample of a study of vaccination effects on CD4 cells after COVID-19. TCRdb's table, derived via immunoSEQ multiplex PCR, lists solely in-frame clones and lacks some. The top ten clones hold about 2% of a sample with about 73,000 clones, roughly 73% of them seen once. No antigen is known for these receptors. Material: CD4+ T cells from PBMCs cultured without peptide, obtained after COVID-19 vaccination. The receptor set was obtained from a human donor who received a COVID-19 vaccine. Both conserved end residues are part of each CDR3. A D gene is named only where the DNA matches it firmly. Some rows mark clone size as missing; the rest say once, few, many or name a class of expanded clone.

>.|.|TRBV18|TRBJ2-3
CASSPPGVRGTDTQYF
TGTGCCAGCTCACCACCGGGGGTCCGAGGCACAGATACGCAGTATTTT
>TRBD1|many|TRBV19|TRBJ1-5
CASSIQGAGQPQHF
TGTGCCAGTAGTATACAGGGGGCCGGTCAGCCCCAGCATTTT
>.|.|TRBV2|TRBJ1-2
CASKSQGLSLDGYTF
TGTGCCAGCAAATCACAGGGCTTAAGTCTGGATGGCTACACCTTC
>.|.|TRBV9|TRBJ1-3
CASSVGGPSHSGNTIYF
TGTGCCAGCAGCGTAGGAGGTCCTTCCCACTCTGGAAACACCATATATTTT
>.|.|TRBV5-1|TRBJ2-1
CASSPGPGSYNEQFF
TGCGCCAGCAGCCCGGGACCGGGCTCCTACAATGAGCAGTTCTTC
>TRBD1|.|TRBV11-1|TRBJ2-3
CASSPDREADTQYF
TGTGCCAGCAGCCCGGACAGGGAAGCAGATACGCAGTATTTT
>.|.|TRBV19|TRBJ1-5
CASSEAGWGDQPQHF
TGTGCCAGTAGTGAGGCAGGATGGGGGGATCAGCCCCAGCATTTT
>.|.|TRBV19|TRBJ1-1
CASTTQVRDTEAFF
TGTGCCAGTACCACCCAGGTCCGGGACACTGAAGCTTTCTTT
>.|.|TRBV19|TRBJ1-5
CASTPRGGARSNQPQHF
TGTGCCAGTACTCCACGAGGAGGGGCAAGGAGCAATCAGCCCCAGCATTTT
>TRBD1|.|TRBV4-1|TRBJ1-4
CASSTGGVIEKLFF
TGCGCCAGCAGCACAGGGGGCGTGATTGAAAAACTGTTTTTT
>.|.|TRBV24-1|TRBJ2-1
CATSDLTPFNNEQFF
TGTGCCACCAGTGATTTGACCCCTTTCAACAATGAGCAGTTCTTC
>.|.|TRBV10-3|TRBJ1-4
CAISERAGNEKLFF
TGTGCCATCAGTGAGAGGGCGGGAAATGAAAAACTGTTTTTT
>.|.|TRBV28|TRBJ1-2
CASSTTQRGTGGGYTF
TGTGCCAGCAGCACTACACAACGCGGGACGGGGGGTGGCTACACCTTC
>.|few|TRBV7-9|TRBJ2-3
CANSTDTQYF
TGTGCCAATTCGACGGATACGCAGTATTTT
>TRBD1|.|TRBV5-1|TRBJ2-2
CASSLQGAANTGELFF
TGCGCCAGCAGCTTACAGGGGGCGGCGAACACCGGGGAGCTGTTTTTT
>.|.|TRBV15|TRBJ1-2
CATSKGENYGYTF
TGTGCCACCAGCAAAGGAGAGAACTATGGCTACACCTTC
>.|.|TRBV5-1|TRBJ1-4
CASSLVTDEKLFF
TGCGCCAGCAGCTTGGTTACAGATGAAAAACTGTTTTTT
>.|.|TRBV28|TRBJ1-2
CASSLGVPGYTF
TGTGCCAGCAGTTTGGGGGTTCCTGGCTACACCTTC
>.|.|TRBV4-1|TRBJ1-4
CASSLNELRGEKLFF
TGCGCCAGCAGCCTAAACGAATTACGGGGCGAAAAACTGTTTTTT
>.|.|TRBV4-1|TRBJ2-1
CASSHLGTYPYNEQFF
TGCGCCAGCAGCCACCTCGGGACTTACCCCTACAATGAGCAGTTCTTC
>TRBD1|once|TRBV11-2|TRBJ2-4
CASSAGQGNIQYF
TGTGCCAGCAGCGCCGGACAGGGAAACATTCAGTACTTC
>TRBD1|.|TRBV4-1|TRBJ2-2
CASSLPTGDTGELFF
TGCGCCAGCAGCCTCCCGACAGGGGACACCGGGGAGCTGTTTTTT
>.|few|TRBV6-6|TRBJ1-2
CASIRDSGPYGYTF
TGTGCCAGCATACGGGACTCCGGACCCTATGGCTACACCTTC
>TRBD1|.|TRBV2|TRBJ1-5
CASSGTGGKDNQPQHF
TGTGCCAGCAGTGGGACAGGGGGAAAAGACAATCAGCCCCAGCATTTT
>TRBD2|.|TRBV24-1|TRBJ2-1
CATGLGGNNEQFF
TGTGCCACCGGACTAGGCGGTAACAATGAGCAGTTCTTC
>.|.|TRBV7-3|TRBJ1-1
CASSLMPGNTEAFF
TGTGCCAGCAGCTTAATGCCGGGGAACACTGAAGCTTTCTTT
>TRBD1|.|TRBV30|TRBJ1-2
CACQFPGQGYRYTF
TGTGCCTGTCAGTTTCCGGGACAGGGATATCGCTACACCTTC
>.|few|TRBV2|TRBJ1-2
CASSDLPKTGNVRGYTF
TGTGCCAGCAGTGATCTTCCGAAAACCGGCAATGTACGTGGCTACACCTTC
>.|.|TRBV6-5|TRBJ2-2
CASIPVGYTGELFF
TGTGCCAGCATCCCCGTGGGCTACACCGGGGAGCTGTTTTTT
>TRBD1|.|TRBV19|TRBJ1-2
CASTLDRVHGYTF
TGTGCCAGTACCTTGGACAGGGTCCACGGCTACACCTTC
>TRBD2|few|TRBV7-9|TRBJ2-2
CASLTPGLAGPTGELFF
TGTGCCAGTCTTACCCCGGGACTAGCGGGACCCACCGGGGAGCTGTTTTTT
>.|.|TRBV19|TRBJ2-1
CASGEAYNEQFF
TGTGCCAGTGGGGAAGCCTACAATGAGCAGTTCTTC
>.|.|TRBV2|TRBJ1-6
CASSEQGQNNSPLHF
TGTGCCAGCAGTGAACAGGGGCAGAATAATTCACCCCTCCACTTT
>.|few|TRBV18|TRBJ2-3
CASSPTDTQYF
TGTGCCAGCTCACCCACAGATACGCAGTATTTT
>.|.|TRBV25-1|TRBJ1-1
CASSEYGPAYTEAFF
TGTGCCAGCAGTGAATATGGACCGGCGTACACTGAAGCTTTCTTT
>.|.|TRBV19|TRBJ1-5
CASSITLTRNQPQHF
TGTGCCAGTAGTATCACGCTAACCCGGAATCAGCCCCAGCATTTT
>TRBD1|.|TRBV4-3|TRBJ1-6
CASRRRDRDPPNSPLHF
TGCGCCAGCAGACGTCGGGACAGGGACCCCCCTAATTCACCCCTCCACTTT
>.|.|TRBV9|TRBJ1-2
CASSGQVSYGYTF
TGTGCCAGCAGCGGACAGGTCAGCTATGGCTACACCTTC
>.|.|TRBV5-1|TRBJ1-4
CASSSDYEGELFF
TGCGCCAGCAGCTCGGACTATGAGGGGGAACTGTTTTTT
>.|.|TRBV7-6|TRBJ2-1
CASSLTGPPVF
TGTGCCAGCAGCTTAACGGGGCCCCCGGTCTTC
>.|.|TRBV24-1|TRBJ2-2
CATARDIGELFF
TGTGCCACCGCTCGGGATATCGGGGAGCTGTTTTTT